This is a list of T cell receptor beta chains from one sample in a study of cytomegalovirus exposure and HLA in healthy donors. The protocol was immunoSEQ multiplex PCR, while the TCRdb copy is restricted to in-frame clones and leaves out a portion. The data show about 65,000 clones, roughly 78% seen once. Sequenced input: PBMCs. These receptors were collected from a woman under 40 in good health and CMV-seronegative. CDR3s include the opening cysteine and the closing phenylalanine or tryptophan. A D gene is named only where the DNA matches it firmly. The size entry is marked missing in some rows and otherwise reads once, few, many or a size class.

d_call | j_call | v_call | clone_size | cdr3_nt | cdr3_aa
TRBD2 | TRBJ2-7 | TRBV5-1 | NA | TGCGCCAGCAGCTTGTTTTTTACGACTAGCGGGAGTGCGTCCTACGAGCAGTACTTC | CASSLFFTTSGSASYEQYF
TRBD1 | TRBJ1-5 | TRBV6-1 | NA | TGTGCCAGCAAACAGGGGGCCGTCGGTCAGCCCCAGCATTTT | CASKQGAVGQPQHF
NA | TRBJ2-7 | TRBV30 | NA | TGTGCCTGGAGTGTACTCTCCGAGCAGTACTTC | CAWSVLSEQYF
TRBD1 | TRBJ2-7 | TRBV30 | NA | TGTGCCTGGAGTCAGGGGGTCTCCTACGAGCAGTACTTC | CAWSQGVSYEQYF
NA | TRBJ1-1 | TRBV29-1 | NA | TGCAGCGTTGACTTAATGAACACTGAAGCTTTCTTT | CSVDLMNTEAFF
NA | TRBJ2-1 | TRBV30 | NA | TGTGCCTGGAGCCAACTTGCAACCGGTGAGCAGTTCTTC | CAWSQLATGEQFF
NA | TRBJ1-5 | TRBV19 | NA | TGTGCCAGTAGTTTACAGGGCAATCAGCCCCAGCATTTT | CASSLQGNQPQHF
TRBD2 | TRBJ2-7 | TRBV2 | NA | TGTGCCAGCCGGGGGGGGAGCTACGAGCAGTACTTC | CASRGGSYEQYF
NA | TRBJ2-2 | TRBV5-1 | NA | TGCGCCAGCGGCCCCGGGGAGCTGTTTTTT | CASGPGELFF
TRBD1 | TRBJ2-2 | TRBV11-3 | NA | TGTGCCAGCAGCCGAGGACAGGGGAGCGGGGAGCTGTTTTTT | CASSRGQGSGELFF
NA | TRBJ1-1 | TRBV2 | NA | TGTGCCAGCGGGAGTACGTCTTACGCCGCTGAAGCTTTCTTT | CASGSTSYAAEAFF
TRBD1 | TRBJ2-7 | TRBV19 | NA | TGTGCCAGTCGACAGGGGTACGAGCAGTACTTC | CASRQGYEQYF
NA | TRBJ1-6 | TRBV9 | once | TGTGCCAGCAGCCCCTCGGGGGGAGAAGGTTCACCCCTCCACTTT | CASSPSGGEGSPLHF
NA | TRBJ1-1 | TRBV28 | few | TGTGCCAGCAGTTTATGGGGACTTGGAAACACTGAAGCTTTCTTT | CASSLWGLGNTEAFF
NA | TRBJ1-1 | TRBV5-1 | NA | TGCGCCAGCAAGGGGATCATGAACACTGAAGCTTTCTTT | CASKGIMNTEAFF
TRBD2 | TRBJ2-2 | TRBV4-1 | NA | TGCGCCAGCAGCCAAGGGACTAGCGGGCTCAACACCGGGGAGCTGTTTTTT | CASSQGTSGLNTGELFF
TRBD2 | TRBJ2-3 | TRBV6-1 | NA | TGTGCCAGCAGTGAAGCTCGGGGGGTTTACTACACGCAGTATTTT | CASSEARGVYYTQYF
TRBD1 | TRBJ1-1 | TRBV5-4 | NA | TGTGCCAGCAGCCCCAACTCGGGACAGGGGAACACTGAAGCTTTCTTT | CASSPNSGQGNTEAFF
TRBD1 | TRBJ1-4 | TRBV4-1 | once | TGCGCCAGCAGCCAAGTTCGGGGACAGGGTGCAACTAATGAAAAACTGTTTTTT | CASSQVRGQGATNEKLFF
TRBD1 | TRBJ1-4 | TRBV30 | NA | TGTGCCTGGAGCAACAGGGGTAGTGAAAAACTGTTTTTT | CAWSNRGSEKLFF
NA | TRBJ2-7 | TRBV6-1 | NA | TGTGCCAGCAGTGAAGCCCATGGAGAGCTGTACGAGCAGTACTTC | CASSEAHGELYEQYF
NA | TRBJ1-2 | TRBV4-1 | NA | TGCGCCAGCAGCCAAGATCCGGGGATGGGCTATGGCTACACCTTC | CASSQDPGMGYGYTF
TRBD1 | TRBJ2-2 | TRBV6-1 | NA | TGTGCCAGCAGAAACACAGGGGGCGGGGGGGAGCTGTTTTTT | CASRNTGGGGELFF
TRBD1 | TRBJ1-6 | TRBV13 | NA | TGTGCCAGCAGCCCAACCGGGACAGAAGGGGATTCACCCCTCCACTTT | CASSPTGTEGDSPLHF
NA | TRBJ1-6 | TRBV5-1 | NA | TGCGCCAGCAGCTTGTTCCGGGAGGATAATTCACCCCTCCACTTT | CASSLFREDNSPLHF
TRBD2 | TRBJ2-2 | TRBV6-1 | few | TGTGCCAGCAGTGAAGCGAGGACTAGCAGCACCGGGGAGCTGTTTTTT | CASSEARTSSTGELFF